The 27 T cell receptor beta chains reported below all come from one sample, sequenced in a study of beta chain features in type 1 diabetes (dated by TCRdb to 2016 to 2019). Library prep was done by the immunoSEQ multiplex PCR assay. The entire isolated RNA was reverse transcribed using the High Capacity cDNA Reverse Transcription Kit, and thus expressed TCRB transcripts were sequenced. TCRdb re-hosts the immuneACCESS table, in-frame sequences only. Its copies lack some clones; in the studies checked, an unresolved V gene accounts for under half of them, and the cause for the rest is not known. For this sample the table gives under 300,000 clones, of which roughly 30% were detected only once. The ten largest clones capture 3.5% to 4.5% of the sample. The sample consisted of central memory CD4+ T cells from blood. These receptors all come from a man aged 25-45 years in good health.

This clone was picked up a small number of times. V is TRBV30 and J is TRBJ2-4; 7 nucleotides line up with TRBD2. The V and J ends lost 0 bases and 2 bases, in that order; junction bases with no gene match: 4. The CDR3 runs 15 residues. Germline-derived CDR1 and CDR2 are GTSNPN and SVGIG (reference sequence). This chain's CDR3 is CAWSVPGRTKNIQYF. CDR3 coding DNA: TGTGCCTGGAGTGTACCCGGGAGGACCAAAAACATTCAGTACTTC.

This rearrangement joins TRBV5-1 to TRBJ1-1, with 7 positions matching TRBD1. The CDR3 consists of 15 residues. The V and J ends lost 4 bases and 4 bases, in that order; junction bases with no gene match: 10. Per the germline V gene, CDR1 is SGHRS and CDR2 is YFSETQ. The CDR3 DNA reads TGCGCCAGCAGCCCGCAGACAGGGATGAGCACTGAAGCTTTCTTT. Its protein product is CASSPQTGMSTEAFF.

The chain is built from TRBV6-6 and TRBJ2-5; D is perhaps TRBD1 or TRBD2 (5 bases each). The germline V and J ends were trimmed by 0 bases and 2 bases, with 7 bases remaining between them. CDR3 size: 14 residues. CDR1 MNHNY and CDR2 SVGAGI come from the germline V gene (reference sequence). CDR3 nucleotides: TGTGCCAGCAGTTACTCCGGGACGCAAGAGACCCAGTACTTC. This encodes CASSYSGTQETQYF.

The chain combines TRBV15 with TRBJ1-5, with D tentatively TRBD1 (5 bases). The CDR3 consists of 14 residues. With 3 bases removed from V and 5 bases from J, the gap between germline ends came to 11 bases. Germline CDR1 LNHNV, CDR2 YYDKDF (reference sequence). This chain's CDR3 is CATSSSGTYQPQHF. CDR3 sequence (DNA): TGTGCCACCAGCAGCTCCGGGACTTATCAGCCCCAGCATTTT. The complete variable domain, with remaining parts taken from reference TRBV15 and TRBJ1-5, reads DAMVIQNPRYQVTQFGKPVTLSCSQTLNHNVMYWYQQKSSQAPKLLFHYYDKDFNNEADTPDNFQSRRPNTSFCFLDIRSPGLGDTAMYLCATSSSGTYQPQHFGDGTRLSIL.

The chain employs TRBV6-5 and TRBJ2-5, with D hard to call. With 2 bases removed from V and 5 bases from J, the gap between germline ends came to 9 bases. This CDR3 spans 13 amino acids. Germline V lookup: CDR1 MNHEY, CDR2 SVGAGI. CDR3 loop: CASSYDSWETQYF. The CDR3 coding sequence is TGTGCCAGCAGTTACGACTCATGGGAGACCCAGTACTTC.

This clone was detected a few times. The J gene is TRBJ2-4, the V gene TRBV15, with a possible D match to TRBD2 (6 bases). CDR1 is LNHNV, CDR2 YYDKDF, per germline (reference sequence). V was cut by 5 bases and J by 7 bases, with 18 bases left in between. The length of the CDR3 is 15 residues. The CDR3, as DNA: TGTGCCACCAGCCTGTCCACCGGGAGAGGGAACATTCAGTACTTC. It is translated as CATSLSTGRGNIQYF.

The chain employs TRBV15 and TRBJ1-1; TRBD1 agrees at 7 bases. V trimming: 4 bases; J trimming: 7 bases; junction bases outside the gene matches: 9. The germline V gene encodes CDR1 LNHNV and CDR2 YYDKDF (reference sequence). The CDR3 has 14 residues. The DNA of the CDR3 is TGTGCCACCAGCATTAAGAGGGACAGCATTGAAGCTTTCTTT. Protein sequence: CATSIKRDSIEAFF.

This chain joins TRBV30 and TRBJ1-1; D possibly corresponds to TRBD1 (6 bases). The V gene lost 2 bases and the J gene lost 3 bases, with 13 bases spanning the gap. Germline V gene lookup returns CDR1 GTSNPN and CDR2 SVGIG (reference sequence). This CDR3 has 14 residues. CDR3 protein: CAWSPSGGHTEAFF. The CDR3, as DNA: TGTGCCTGGAGTCCCTCGGGGGGCCACACTGAAGCTTTCTTT.

J is TRBJ2-7 and V is TRBV7-8; 7 nucleotides match TRBD2. CDR1 SGHVS and CDR2 FQNEAQ come from the germline V gene. This CDR3 has 16 amino acids. With V trimmed by 6 bases and J by 2 bases, 13 bases remained unmatched. CDR3 DNA: TGTGCCAGCAGAACTCGTTTGGCGGGGGAGCCCTACGAGCAGTACTTC. It codes for CASRTRLAGEPYEQYF.

The chain joins TRBV6-1 to TRBJ2-4, with D perhaps matching TRBD1 (6 bases). The CDR3 loop spans 13 amino acids. The V gene lost 8 bases and the J gene lost 3 bases, with 11 bases spanning the gap. Germline V gene data show CDR1 as MNHNS and CDR2 as SASEGT. The CDR3 nucleotides read TGTGCCAGCTGGGACAAGGGCAAAAACATTCAGTACTTC. It translates to CASWDKGKNIQYF.

This clone came up a few times. The genes are TRBV30 and TRBJ2-1; the match to TRBD2 covers 9 bases. V lost 5 bases to trimming and J lost 4 bases; unmatched junction nucleotides: 6. CDR3 length: 14 amino acids. Per the germline V gene, CDR1 is GTSNPN and CDR2 is SVGIG (reference sequence). The CDR3 region has the DNA TGTGCCTGGGAAACTAGCGGGCGTTACAATGAGCAGTTCTTC. Its translation: CAWETSGRYNEQFF.

This clone has only a few counts. This sequence joins TRBV29-1 and TRBJ2-3; D gene unclear. The V gene lost 4 bases and the J gene lost 2 bases, with 13 bases spanning the gap. This CDR3 is built from 14 residues. Germline CDR1 SQVTM, CDR2 ANQGSEA. CDR3 in DNA: TGCAGCGTTGCGCTGGGCAGGACCACAGATACGCAGTATTTT. Translated: CSVALGRTTDTQYF.

The chain employs TRBV29-1 and TRBJ2-3, with 8 nucleotides matching TRBD2. The J segment lost 5 bases and the V segment lost 7 bases, leaving 8 bases of the junction unmatched. Germline values: CDR1 SQVTM, CDR2 ANQGSEA. The CDR3 is made up of 13 amino acids. CDR3 region: CSAGGGSRDTQYF. The DNA for the CDR3 is TGCAGCGCCGGGGGGGGATCCAGAGATACGCAGTATTTT.

The CDR3 nucleotides are TGTGCCAGCAGCCCCCGTTTGGGCGGGGAGCTGTTTTTT. Its translation: CASSPRLGGELFF. The chain joins TRBV7-8 to TRBJ2-2; D gene uncertain. V gave up 5 bases and J gave up 7 bases, with 11 bases separating them. Germline V CDR1 and CDR2: SGHVS, FQNEAQ. This CDR3 is 13 amino acids long. The complete variable domain, with remaining parts taken from reference TRBV7-8 and TRBJ2-2, reads GAGVSQSPRYKVAKRGQDVALRCDPISGHVSLFWYQQALGQGPEFLTYFQNEAQLDKSGLPSDRFFAERPEGSVSTLKIQRTQQEDSAVYLCASSPRLGGELFFGEGSRLTVL.

The chain employs TRBV19 and TRBJ1-1, with TRBD1 matching over 10 bases. The trim removed 8 bases at V and 4 bases at J, leaving 7 bases unmatched. CDR3 length equals 14 residues. Per the germline V gene, CDR1 is LNHDA and CDR2 is SQIVND (reference sequence). CDR3: CASGTGTGVTEAFF. In DNA form, the CDR3 reads TGTGCCAGTGGCACGGGGACAGGGGTCACTGAAGCTTTCTTT.

This clone has at least ten counts. The genes are TRBV30 and TRBJ2-1, with D possibly matching TRBD1 (6 bases). CDR3 length: 13 residues. Germline values: CDR1 GTSNPN, CDR2 SVGIG (reference sequence). V was clipped by 4 bases and J by 6 bases, with 13 bases between them. The CDR3 sequence is CAWKVTGGNEQFF. DNA for the CDR3: TGTGCCTGGAAGGTGACAGGCGGCAATGAGCAGTTCTTC.

This clone occurred a few times. This sequence joins TRBV19 and TRBJ2-1; D may be TRBD1 (5 bases). The germline CDR1 and CDR2 sequences are LNHDA and SQIVND (reference sequence). V was pared by 2 bases and J by 9 bases, with 14 bases between. This CDR3 is 14 amino acids long. This CDR3 is CASSISWGQGEQFF. The CDR3 DNA sequence: TGTGCCAGTAGTATAAGTTGGGGCCAGGGTGAGCAGTTCTTC. Full variable domain (remainder filled in from reference TRBV19 and TRBJ2-1): DGGITQSPKYLFRKEGQNVTLSCEQNLNHDAMYWYRQDPGQGLRLIYYSQIVNDFQKGDIAEGYSVSREKKESFPLTVTSAQKNPTAFYLCASSISWGQGEQFFGPGTRLTVL.

This clone was seen a handful of times. The chain links TRBV21-1 to TRBJ1-1; the table's D call of TRBD1 was not tested on the DNA. TRBV21-1 is assigned pseudogene status. The CDR3 totals 14 residues. The CDR3 is CATLPGQLNTEAFF. The DNA for the CDR3 is TGTGCCACCCTACCGGGACAGTTGAACACTGAAGCTTTCTTT.

This clone was seen a handful of times. J is TRBJ1-5 and V is TRBV30; 8 nucleotides align to TRBD1. Germline lookup yields CDR1 GTSNPN and CDR2 SVGIG (reference sequence). This CDR3 is built from 14 residues. V lost 4 bases, J lost 5 bases, and 7 bases stayed unmatched. The chain's CDR3 is CAWTSGQGDQPQHF. The CDR3 DNA follows: TGTGCCTGGACCAGCGGACAGGGCGATCAGCCCCAGCATTTT.

This clone rates as large. The sample contains more than one DNA sequence encoding this CDR3. This rearrangement joins TRBV29-1 to TRBJ2-5; the D is unclear. The CDR3 has 11 residues. With 6 bases removed from V and 0 bases from J, the gap between germline ends came to 5 bases. Germline CDR1 and CDR2: SQVTM and ANQGSEA. CDR3 protein: CSVGYQETQYF. DNA of the CDR3: TGCAGCGTGGGCTACCAAGAGACCCAGTACTTC.

This sequence joins TRBV7-2 and TRBJ2-7; D is unclear. The V end lost 7 bases, the J end lost 7 bases, and 17 bases lay between the germline ends. Germline V gene sequence: CDR1 SGHTA, CDR2 FQGNSA. The CDR3 loop spans 13 amino acids. CDR3: CASTIPAGREQYF. As DNA, the CDR3 is TGTGCCAGCACCATACCGGCAGGCCGGGAGCAGTACTTC.

The V call is TRBV7-2, the J call TRBJ2-1; D is possibly TRBD1 (6 bases). The length of the CDR3 is 15 residues. With 4 bases removed from V and 0 bases from J, the gap between germline ends came to 10 bases. The germline CDR1 and CDR2 sequences are SGHTA and FQGNSA. The CDR3 coding sequence is TGTGCCAGCAGCTCTTTGACAGGCTCCTACAATGAGCAGTTCTTC. Amino acid sequence: CASSSLTGSYNEQFF.

The J gene is TRBJ2-2, the V gene TRBV6-5, with TRBD2 as a possible D gene (5 bases). Germline V gene data show CDR1 as MNHEY and CDR2 as SVGAGI. The length of the CDR3 is 16 residues. Deletions cut 2 bases from V and 0 bases from J, with 10 bases between. CDR3 sequence (DNA): TGTGCCAGCAGTTACAGGACTGATCCGAACACCGGGGAGCTGTTTTTT. It specifies CASSYRTDPNTGELFF.

About this clone itself: The same CDR3 also results from other DNA sequences found in this sample. This sequence joins TRBV7-2 and TRBJ2-3; D is unclear. Trimming pared 6 bases from V and 0 bases from J, leaving 10 bases between. Germline V gives CDR1 SGHTA, CDR2 FQGNSA. The CDR3 is 14 residues long. CDR3 nucleotide sequence: TGTGCCAGCAGTCGCCGTTCAAGCACAGATACGCAGTATTTT. It is translated as CASSRRSSTDTQYF.

This clone was counted only a few times. The rearrangement joins TRBV7-9 to TRBJ1-5; 8 bases are shared with TRBD1. This CDR3 spans 14 amino acids. Germline CDR1 reads SEHNR; CDR2 reads FQNEAQ (reference sequence). V lost 5 bases and J lost 2; bases outside the gene matches: 2. Here the CDR3 DNA reads TGTGCCAGCAGCGCAGGGGGCGGCAATCAGCCCCAGCATTTT. It yields the protein CASSAGGGNQPQHF.

The chain carries TRBV18 and TRBJ2-2; TRBD1 is a possible D gene (5 bases). Trimming took 0 bases from V and 4 from J, leaving 6 bases between them. This CDR3 comprises 14 residues. Germline loops: CDR1 KGHSH, CDR2 LQKENI. The CDR3 DNA reads TGTGCCAGCTCACCACCACAGGTCACCGGGGAGCTGTTTTTT. As protein: CASSPPQVTGELFF.

The J gene is TRBJ2-5, the V gene TRBV6-1; 7 bases are shared with TRBD1. Trimming cost V 6 bases and J 1 base; bases outside gene matches: 5. The CDR3 has 14 residues. Germline values: CDR1 MNHNS, CDR2 SASEGT. As DNA, the CDR3 is TGTGCCAGCAGCGAAACAGGGGCCCAAGAGACCCAGTACTTC. Protein: CASSETGAQETQYF.